A single sample gave rise to the 20 T cell receptor beta chains below, sequenced in a study of cytomegalovirus exposure and HLA in healthy donors. It was with 60 Vbeta and 13 Jbeta primers that the PCR ran. Repertoires were generated with immunoSEQ multiplex PCR, while TCRdb's copy carries only in-frame clones and drops some. This sample yields 110,000 to 150,000 clones, of which under 80% are seen a single time; around 10% belongs to the top ten. The specimen was PBMCs. The source of these receptors is a woman aged 45-65 years in good health and CMV-seropositive.

The rearrangement links TRBV21-1 to TRBJ2-7; the DNA was not used to check the table's D call, TRBD2. TRBV21-1 is deemed a pseudogene. The CDR3 consists of 14 residues. The CDR3: CASSKGGGEDEQYF. CDR3 in DNA: TGTGCCAGCAGCAAAGGAGGCGGGGAGGACGAGCAGTACTTC.

The chain joins TRBV2 to TRBJ1-1; D is possibly TRBD1 (6 bases). The germline V and J ends were trimmed by 0 bases and 1 base, with 9 bases remaining between them. CDR3 length: 15 amino acids. Per the germline V gene, CDR1 is SNHLY and CDR2 is FYNNEI. CDR3 bases: TGTGCCAGCAGTGAAGCCCCAGGGGCGAACACTGAAGCTTTCTTT. This codes for CASSEAPGANTEAFF.

The V and J genes are TRBV5-4 and TRBJ2-7, with 8 bases identical to TRBD2. With 4 bases clipped from V and 3 bases from J, the junction kept 3 bases outside the gene matches. The germline V gene encodes CDR1 SGHNT and CDR2 YYREEE (reference sequence). The CDR3 totals 13 residues. The CDR3 DNA reads as TGTGCCAGCAGCGTAGCGGGGATCTACGAGCAGTACTTC. This encodes CASSVAGIYEQYF.

This chain connects TRBV6-5 to TRBJ1-2; D gene unclear. The CDR3 consists of 13 residues. Trimming cost V 6 bases and J 1 base, with 9 bases left between them. Germline lookup yields CDR1 MNHEY and CDR2 SVGAGI. In DNA form, the CDR3 reads TGTGCCAGCAGGAAACAGATTAACTATGGCTACACCTTC. Protein product: CASRKQINYGYTF.

This sequence joins TRBV4-3 and TRBJ1-2; D call uncertain. CDR3 length: 16 residues. Germline lookup yields CDR1 LGHNA and CDR2 YSLEER. V was cut by 3 bases and J by 4 bases, with 18 bases left in between. DNA of the CDR3: TGCGCCAGCAGCCAGCACCCTACAGAATCCTCCTATGGCTACACCTTC. This translates into CASSQHPTESSYGYTF.

The rearrangement uses TRBV11-2 and TRBJ1-6; the D gene is possibly TRBD1 (5 bases). Germline CDR1 is SGHAT and CDR2 is FQNNGV. V shed 1 base and J shed 7 bases, with 8 bases lying between them. The CDR3 length is 14 residues. The CDR3 DNA reads TGTGCCAGCAGCTTAGCCCAGGGCAATTCACCCCTCCACTTT. Translated, it gives CASSLAQGNSPLHF.

The V call is TRBV5-1, the J call TRBJ2-5; 11 nucleotides line up with TRBD2. The assigned J gene may be wrong: the sequence end matches TRBJ2-7 better. CDR1 is SGHRS, CDR2 YFSETQ, per germline. This CDR3 is built from 15 residues. The CDR3 nucleotides are TGCGCCAGCAGCACTAGCGGGGGCCCCCCCTACGAGCAGTACTTC. It encodes CASSTSGGPPYEQYF.

Notes on this clone: At one end, the junction sequence differs from germline, possibly due to a read error. Other DNA sequences of this sample code for an identical CDR3. V is TRBV28 and J is TRBJ2-7; 11 bases match TRBD1. Germline assignment: CDR1 MDHEN and CDR2 SYDVKM. The CDR3 spans 15 residues. The CDR3 loop is CASSLSGQGVYEQYF. The CDR3 DNA sequence: TGCGCCAGCAGTTTGTCGGGACAGGGGGTCTACGAGCAGTACTTC.

This chain uses TRBV12-2 with TRBJ2-7; the D segment call TRBD1 is taken from the table without a DNA check. TRBV12-2 is marked as a pseudogene. This CDR3 contains 17 residues. For the CDR3, the DNA is TGTGCAAGTCGCTTACTCTGGGTCTGGCAGGGCTCCTACGAGCAGTACTTC. Its translation is CASRLLWVWQGSYEQYF.

The chain has TRBV7-3 and TRBJ2-5, with TRBD1 identical over 10 bases. The CDR3 is made up of 15 amino acids. Looked up from germline, CDR1 is SGHTA and CDR2 is FQGTGA. V shed 2 bases, J shed 3 bases, and the junction held 3 bases outside the gene matches. The chain's CDR3 is CASSLRGTGEETQYF. CDR3 bases: TGTGCCAGCAGCTTACGAGGGACAGGGGAAGAGACCCAGTACTTC.

The chain has TRBV30 and TRBJ1-2; 8 nucleotides agree with TRBD1. The CDR3 contains 14 residues. The germline V gene encodes CDR1 GTSNPN and CDR2 SVGIG (reference sequence). The V gene end was trimmed by 3 bases and the J gene end by 3 bases; junction bases not matched to a gene: 6. The CDR3 DNA sequence: TGTGCCTGGAGGATTACAGGGGGGCACTATGGCTACACCTTC. It specifies CAWRITGGHYGYTF. The full variable domain, in which reference TRBV30 and TRBJ1-2 provide the parts outside the CDR3, is SQTIHQWPATLVQPVGSPLSLECTVEGTSNPNLYWYRQAAGRGLQLLFYSVGIGQISSEVPQNLSASRPQDRQFILSSKKLLLSDSGFYLCAWRITGGHYGYTFGSGTRLTVV.

V and J are TRBV7-9 and TRBJ1-5; TRBD1 aligns across 11 bases. The trim removed 5 bases at V and 6 bases at J, leaving 9 bases unmatched. The CDR3 length is 16 residues. Germline V lookup: CDR1 SEHNR, CDR2 FQNEAQ (reference sequence). Here the CDR3 reads CASSTFGQGAVQPQHF. For the CDR3, the DNA is TGTGCCAGCAGCACCTTTGGACAGGGGGCGGTTCAGCCCCAGCATTTT. The variable domain in full, with the rest retrieved from reference TRBV7-9 and TRBJ1-5, is DTGVSQNPRHKITKRGQNVTFRCDPISEHNRLYWYRQTLGQGPEFLTYFQNEAQLEKSRLLSDRFSAERPKGSFSTLEIQRTEQGDSAMYLCASSTFGQGAVQPQHFGDGTRLSIL.

The chain has TRBV7-9 and TRBJ1-4; 8 nucleotides match TRBD1. V lost 5 bases and J lost 4; bases outside the gene matches: 6. The CDR3 is 15 residues long. Per germline, CDR1 SEHNR and CDR2 FQNEAQ (reference sequence). CDR3 nucleotide sequence: TGTGCCAGCAGCCCGGGACAGGCTATTAATGAAAAACTGTTTTTT. Translated, it gives CASSPGQAINEKLFF. The variable domain in full, completed from reference TRBV7-9 and TRBJ1-4, reads DTGVSQNPRHKITKRGQNVTFRCDPISEHNRLYWYRQTLGQGPEFLTYFQNEAQLEKSRLLSDRFSAERPKGSFSTLEIQRTEQGDSAMYLCASSPGQAINEKLFFGSGTQLSVL.

V and J are TRBV5-1 and TRBJ1-4; 8 nucleotides agree with TRBD1. This CDR3 contains 14 residues. J was trimmed by 8 bases and V by 5 bases; bases with no gene match: 8. Germline loops: CDR1 SGHRS, CDR2 YFSETQ. CDR3: CASRSQGAQEKLFF. Here the CDR3 DNA reads TGCGCCAGCAGATCTCAGGGGGCTCAGGAAAAACTGTTTTTT.

The chain has TRBV4-2 and TRBJ2-5; D is perhaps TRBD2 (6 bases). This CDR3 comprises 18 residues. The germline V gene has CDR1 LGHNA and CDR2 YNFKEQ. Trimming cost V 3 bases and J 4 bases, with 24 bases left between them. The CDR3 is CASSHRDARVGLGETQYF. The CDR3 DNA sequence: TGTGCCAGCAGCCACCGGGACGCCCGCGTGGGACTGGGAGAGACCCAGTACTTC.

V gene TRBV6-1 combines with J gene TRBJ1-5; possible D gene TRBD1, 5 bases. This CDR3 has 13 residues. The germline V gene encodes CDR1 MNHNS and CDR2 SASEGT. Trimming removed 8 bases from V and 4 bases from J, with 12 bases in between. CDR3 in amino acids: CASWSRENQPQHF. The CDR3 DNA reads as TGTGCCAGCTGGTCCAGGGAAAATCAGCCCCAGCATTTT.

The rearrangement links TRBV11-2 to TRBJ1-6; perhaps TRBD1 as D (5 bases). The CDR3 runs to 16 residues. CDR1 and CDR2 (germline): SGHAT, FQNNGV. The V and J ends lost 1 base and 2 bases respectively, with 9 bases between them. The CDR3: CASSLGGGAYNSPLHF. CDR3 coding DNA: TGTGCCAGCAGCTTAGGCGGGGGGGCCTATAATTCACCCCTCCACTTT.

The rearrangement uses TRBV1 and TRBJ2-1; the table's D call TRBD2 went unverified against the DNA. TRBV1 is a documented pseudogene. The length of the CDR3 is 14 residues. The DNA for the CDR3 is TGCACCAGCGCGGAATCGGGGGGGCACAATGAGCAGTTCTTC. Protein sequence: CTSAESGGHNEQFF.

This chain connects TRBV7-9 to TRBJ1-4; 11 bases align to TRBD1. V lost 6 bases to trimming and J lost 8 bases; unmatched junction nucleotides: 5. The CDR3 runs 14 residues. The germline CDR1 and CDR2 sequences are SEHNR and FQNEAQ (reference sequence). CDR3 sequence reads: CASRLDRGREKLFF. Here the CDR3 DNA reads TGTGCCAGCAGGCTGGACAGGGGGCGCGAAAAACTGTTTTTT.

V gene TRBV7-6 combines with J gene TRBJ2-7; perhaps TRBD2 as D (5 bases). The CDR3 sequence is 15 residues long. Germline V gene lookup returns CDR1 SGHVS and CDR2 FNYEAQ. Trimming took off 5 bases at V and 2 bases at J, with 16 bases between the two ends. CDR3: CASSPRTGFTYEQYF. CDR3 in DNA: TGTGCCAGCAGCCCCCGGACGGGATTCACCTACGAGCAGTACTTC.